These 32 T cell receptor beta chains were sequenced from one sample in a study of Graves' ophthalmopathy and Graves' hyperthyroidism. CDR3 regions of TCR beta were amplified from RNA transcripts. A first-round RT-PCR used HTBI primers, followed by a second-round multiplex PCR. TCRdb fed the multiplex PCR reads into MiXCR, producing one record per CDR3 protein. This table holds some 360,000 distinct CDR3 sequences, approximately 18% found once. Sequencing was done on a sample of peripheral blood. The receptors were gathered from an adult woman with stable Graves' hyperthyroidism.

The genes are TRBV12-3 or TRBV12-4 and TRBJ1-2, with TRBD1 matching over 7 bases. This CDR3 is 15 amino acids long. The J segment lost 2 bases and the V segment lost 5 bases, leaving 8 bases of the junction unmatched. The CDR3 spells CASSPPRTGNYGYTF. As DNA, the CDR3 is TGTGCCAGCAGTCCTCCTCGGACAGGAAACTATGGCTACACCTTC.

This clonotype was observed many times. This sequence joins TRBV6-2 or TRBV6-3 and TRBJ2-7; no reliable D call. CDR1 is MNHEY, CDR2 SVGEGT, per germline. This CDR3 comprises 13 residues. The V end was cut by 3 bases, the J end by 2 bases, with 8 bases between. The chain's CDR3 is CASSYPPPYEQYF. DNA of the CDR3: TGTGCCAGCAGTTATCCCCCACCCTACGAGCAGTACTTC.

This clonotype was seen just once. This sequence may be a read error, since a much larger clone differs from it by one base. The chain combines TRBV28 with TRBJ2-4; 8 nucleotides line up with TRBD1. This CDR3 comprises 13 residues. Germline CDR1 is MDHEN and CDR2 is SYDVKM. The DNA for the CDR3 is TGTGACAGCAGGAAGACAGGGGAAAACATTCAGTACTTC. Residues: CDSRKTGENIQYF.

In its sample, this clonotype was seen many times. This sequence joins TRBV20-1 and TRBJ2-7; 14 nucleotides align to TRBD2. V was clipped by 1 base and J by 9 bases; unmatched bases: 5. The germline V gene has CDR1 DFQATT and CDR2 SNEGSKA (reference sequence). This CDR3 has 14 residues. For the CDR3, the DNA is TGCAGTGCTAGAGGGACTAGCGGGAGGATGGGGCAGTACTTC. Its protein is CSARGTSGRMGQYF.

This clonotype was counted many times. The rearrangement links TRBV5-1 to TRBJ2-7; D is possibly TRBD1 or TRBD2 (5 bases each). The CDR3 runs 15 residues. Trimming cost V 2 bases and J 2 bases, with 14 bases left between them. Germline V gene data show CDR1 as SGHRS and CDR2 as YFSETQ. CDR3 loop: CASSFTGQAPYEQYF. CDR3 bases: TGCGCCAGCAGCTTTACGGGGCAGGCCCCCTACGAGCAGTACTTC.

V and J are TRBV6-1 and TRBJ1-5, with D unclear. CDR3 length: 14 residues. The V gene lost 5 bases and the J gene lost 6 bases, with 14 bases spanning the gap. CDR1 is MNHNS and CDR2 is SASEGT in the germline V gene. The CDR3, as DNA: TGTGCCAGCAGTCCAGGATCGGTGCGTCAGCCCCAGCATTTT. Translating it yields CASSPGSVRQPQHF.

The rearrangement joins TRBV28 to TRBJ2-5; D is ambiguous. V was cut by 3 bases and J by 5 bases, with 13 bases left in between. The CDR3 is 14 residues long. Germline loops: CDR1 MDHEN, CDR2 SYDVKM. CDR3 residues: CASSFPGVRETQYF. The CDR3 bases are TGTGCCAGCAGTTTCCCCGGAGTGAGGGAGACCCAGTACTTC.

This clonotype was detected ten times or more. The chain recombines TRBV29-1 with TRBJ2-7; 10 bases agree with TRBD1. V was pared by 6 bases and J by 6 bases, with 8 bases of the junction left unmatched. CDR1 and CDR2 (germline): SQVTM, ANQGSEA. This CDR3 spans 13 amino acids. The CDR3 sequence is CSVRRDRGGEQYF. The CDR3 DNA follows: TGCAGCGTGAGACGGGACAGGGGAGGCGAGCAGTACTTC.

This clonotype was seen ten or more times. The chain combines TRBV27 with TRBJ2-5, with TRBD2 identical over 7 bases. The CDR3 is made up of 13 amino acids. Germline values: CDR1 MNHEY, CDR2 SMNVEV (reference sequence). Trimming at V came to 7 bases and at J to 4 bases, leaving 6 bases not matched to a gene. The CDR3 DNA follows: TGTGCCAGCACGTCTTTAGCGGGAGAGACCCAGTACTTC. Residues: CASTSLAGETQYF.

The genes are TRBV12-3 or TRBV12-4 and TRBJ1-1, with D possibly being TRBD1 (6 bases). Trimming shortened V by 5 bases and J by 9 bases, and 16 bases separated the two germline ends. This CDR3 has 13 amino acids. CDR3 DNA: TGTGCCAGCAGTACAAGGGGGGAGGGTAAAGCTTTCTTT. Amino acids: CASSTRGEGKAFF.

This clonotype was seen a handful of times. The CDR3 nucleotides read TGTGCCAGCAGACCCGTGGGAACCTACGAGCAGTACTTC. As protein: CASRPVGTYEQYF. The chain links TRBV14 to TRBJ2-7; D gene uncertain. This CDR3 region has 13 residues. Germline V gene lookup returns CDR1 SGHDN and CDR2 FVKESK. Trimming removed 6 bases from V and 2 bases from J, with 11 bases in between.

The sample holds many counts of this clonotype. CDR3 coding DNA: TGTGCCAGCAGTGAACTAGCGGGAGGCGAGCAGTACTTC. Translation: CASSELAGGEQYF. V and J are TRBV27 and TRBJ2-7, with 12 bases matching TRBD2. Germline CDR1 MNHEY, CDR2 SMNVEV (reference sequence). The J segment lost 6 bases and the V segment lost 5 bases, leaving 2 bases of the junction unmatched. This CDR3 has 13 amino acids.

This clonotype was recorded many times. The CDR3 loop reads CTAETGLAGVGSVETQYF. The CDR3 region has the DNA TGCACCGCCGAAACAGGGTTAGCGGGAGTCGGGTCCGTTGAGACCCAGTACTTC. V gene TRBV20-1 combines with J gene TRBJ2-5, with TRBD2 matching 9 bases. The CDR3 length is 18 residues. Germline assignment: CDR1 DFQATT and CDR2 SNEGSKA (reference sequence).

This clonotype showed up many times. The chain is built from TRBV18 and TRBJ2-7; D remains ambiguous. The V gene's germline CDR1 is KGHSH and CDR2 LQKENI. This CDR3 is built from 14 residues. Trimming shortened V by 3 bases and J by 0 bases, and 9 bases separated the two germline ends. CDR3 loop: CASSPDQSSYEQYF. The CDR3 DNA reads as TGTGCCAGCTCACCCGATCAGAGCTCCTACGAGCAGTACTTC.

This chain links TRBV29-1 with TRBJ1-1; maybe TRBD1 (5 bases). V lost 0 bases to trimming and J lost 0 bases, with 14 bases between them. The germline V gene has CDR1 SQVTM and CDR2 ANQGSEA. CDR3 length: 16 amino acids. The CDR3 sequence is CSVEELPGPLNTEAFF. In DNA form, the CDR3 reads TGCAGCGTTGAAGAGCTACCGGGACCGCTGAACACTGAAGCTTTCTTT.

With regard to this clonotype: This may arise from a read error, as a much more abundant clone is one base away. The J gene is TRBJ2-2, the V gene TRBV27; D unclear. The germline V and J ends were trimmed by 2 bases and 5 bases, with 6 bases remaining between them. Per germline, CDR1 MNHEY and CDR2 SMNVEV (reference sequence). The CDR3 spans 13 residues. The CDR3 region has the DNA TGTGCCAGCAGTTTAAGCATTACCGGGGAGCTGTTTTTT. Translated, it gives CASSLSITGELFF.

This clonotype was seen at least ten times. This chain uses TRBV20-1 with TRBJ1-2; D is unclear. The CDR3 length is 13 residues. Germline V gene sequence: CDR1 DFQATT, CDR2 SNEGSKA (reference sequence). The V end was cut by 7 bases, the J end by 3 bases, with 15 bases between. The CDR3 nucleotides read TGCAGTGTACTCGAGGATTCTGACTATGGCTACACCTTC. It specifies CSVLEDSDYGYTF.

This clonotype has at least ten counts. V is TRBV5-1 and J is TRBJ1-1; D uncertain. The CDR3 spans 15 residues. Germline V gene lookup returns CDR1 SGHRS and CDR2 YFSETQ. V was clipped by 1 base and J by 0 bases, with 10 bases between them. CDR3 in DNA: TGCGCCAGCAGCTTGTCCTCCACCGTGAACACTGAAGCTTTCTTT. Protein sequence: CASSLSSTVNTEAFF.

This clonotype was observed many times. The rearrangement uses TRBV28 and TRBJ2-5, with D hard to call. The CDR3 sequence is 14 residues long. Germline V gene sequence: CDR1 MDHEN, CDR2 SYDVKM. Trimming cost V 3 bases and J 1 base, with 9 bases left between them. CDR3 bases: TGTGCCAGCAGTTTCTTGGGATCCCAAGAGACCCAGTACTTC. This gives the protein CASSFLGSQETQYF.

The chain has TRBV28 and TRBJ2-5; 9 nucleotides line up with TRBD2. Germline trimming cut 6 bases from V and 5 bases from J; bases unmatched to any gene: 10. CDR1 is MDHEN and CDR2 is SYDVKM in the germline V gene. The CDR3 runs to 15 residues. The chain's CDR3 is CASSPAGGRAETQYF. The CDR3 coding sequence is TGTGCCAGCAGCCCCGCCGGCGGGAGGGCGGAGACCCAGTACTTC.

This clonotype was counted ten times or more. This chain joins TRBV11-2 and TRBJ2-5; TRBD1 aligns across 9 bases. This CDR3 has 15 residues. The germline V gene has CDR1 SGHAT and CDR2 FQNNGV. The J segment lost 5 bases and the V segment lost 5 bases, leaving 9 bases of the junction unmatched. The CDR3 sequence: CASSPGTGLEETQYF. CDR3 coding DNA: TGTGCCAGCAGCCCAGGGACAGGGTTGGAGGAGACCCAGTACTTC.

This sequence joins TRBV11-2 and TRBJ2-2, with 10 bases matching TRBD1. Germline CDR1 reads SGHAT; CDR2 reads FQNNGV. With 1 base clipped from V and 3 bases from J, the junction kept 8 bases outside the gene matches. The CDR3 loop spans 18 amino acids. This chain's CDR3 is CASSLGTGGLLYTGELFF. For the CDR3, the DNA is TGTGCCAGCAGCTTAGGGACAGGGGGTTTGTTGTACACCGGGGAGCTGTTTTTT.

The chain is built from TRBV4-3 and TRBJ2-5; D is unclear. With 0 bases removed from V and 4 bases from J, the gap between germline ends came to 12 bases. The CDR3 loop spans 15 amino acids. Germline CDR1 is LGHNA and CDR2 is YSLEER. Here the CDR3 reads CASSQEARLGETQYF. The CDR3 bases are TGCGCCAGCAGCCAAGAGGCTAGACTCGGAGAGACCCAGTACTTC.

For this clonotype: With a much larger clone just one base away, this may be a read error. V and J are TRBV7-8 and TRBJ1-6; D perhaps matches TRBD1 (5 bases). Trimming pared 5 bases from V and 0 bases from J, leaving 20 bases between. The germline V gene encodes CDR1 SGHVS and CDR2 FQNEAQ. This CDR3 has 19 residues. CDR3 DNA: TGTGCCAGCAGCCGGGGCCGGGGTCGCGCCCGCTCCTATAATTCACCCCTCCACTTT. Protein sequence: CASSRGRGRARSYNSPLHF.

The chain carries TRBV6-1 and TRBJ1-3, with 9 bases aligning to TRBD1. The germline V gene has CDR1 MNHNS and CDR2 SASEGT. V dropped 7 bases and J dropped 0; count of bases not matched to a gene: 4. The CDR3 is 15 residues long. The CDR3 DNA is TGTGCCAGCACCTCGACAGGGGGCTCTGGAAACACCATATATTTT. This encodes CASTSTGGSGNTIYF.

Ten or more counts support this clonotype. This chain links TRBV27 with TRBJ1-2; D might be TRBD1 (6 bases). V dropped 4 bases and J dropped 5 bases, with 14 bases sitting between them. This CDR3 contains 14 residues. Germline values: CDR1 MNHEY, CDR2 SMNVEV (reference sequence). The CDR3 DNA is TGTGCCAGCAGTTCCCCCGGGGGCGGATATGGCTACACCTTC. Translated, it gives CASSSPGGGYGYTF.

This clonotype is medium-sized in the sample. The chain employs TRBV6-5 and TRBJ2-2, with 10 bases identical to TRBD2. The length of the CDR3 is 16 residues. V shed 2 bases and J 4 bases; nucleotides not matched to a gene: 4. Germline values: CDR1 MNHEY, CDR2 SVGAGI. The CDR3: CASSYGLAGVTGELFF. The DNA for the CDR3 is TGTGCCAGCAGTTACGGGCTAGCGGGAGTCACCGGGGAGCTGTTTTTT.

V and J are TRBV27 and TRBJ1-5; D uncertain. V was pared by 5 bases and J by 5 bases, with 7 bases between. The germline CDR1 and CDR2 sequences are MNHEY and SMNVEV (reference sequence). The CDR3 runs 12 residues. Here the CDR3 reads CASSTKDQPQHF. The CDR3 DNA follows: TGTGCCAGCAGTACCAAAGATCAGCCCCAGCATTTT.

This clonotype has ten or more counts. The chain employs TRBV28 and TRBJ1-1, with D unresolved. The CDR3 runs 15 residues. The V and J ends lost 7 bases and 1 base respectively, with 16 bases between them. The germline V gene encodes CDR1 MDHEN and CDR2 SYDVKM. The CDR3, as DNA: TGTGCCAGCATCTCGGGAGGGAACGGGAACACTGAAGCTTTCTTT. As protein: CASISGGNGNTEAFF.

The chain has TRBV12-3 or TRBV12-4 and TRBJ2-7; 7 bases fit TRBD1. The CDR3 extends over 14 amino acids. V shed 6 bases and J 6 bases; nucleotides not matched to a gene: 11. The CDR3 nucleotides are TGTGCCAGCAGGATCCGGGACAGAGAGGCCGAGCAGTACTTC. This encodes CASRIRDREAEQYF.

This clonotype appeared many times. V usage is TRBV27 and J usage is TRBJ2-7; the D call may be TRBD1 or TRBD2 (5 bases each). The CDR3 extends over 13 amino acids. The V gene's germline CDR1 is MNHEY and CDR2 SMNVEV (reference sequence). The V and J ends lost 5 bases and 7 bases respectively, with 15 bases between them. CDR3 bases: TGTGCCAGCAGTCTCGGGACCTCGGGGGAGCAGTACTTC. Its translation is CASSLGTSGEQYF.

This clonotype was counted a few times. The genes are TRBV7-2 and TRBJ2-3; no clear D gene. CDR1 is SGHTA, CDR2 FQGNSA, per germline. The ends were cut back, 5 bases at V and 2 bases at J, with 8 bases in the middle. The CDR3 consists of 13 residues. In nucleotides, the CDR3 is TGTGCCAGCAGCCAAAAGTACACAGATACGCAGTATTTT. Its protein is CASSQKYTDTQYF.